This TCR beta chain was recorded in a study of blood T cell repertoires in COVID-19. On the study more broadly: Sites in the United States, Italy and Spain provided acute and convalescent COVID-19 samples.

Repertoires were generated with immunoSEQ multiplex PCR, while TCRdb's copy carries only in-frame clones and drops some. Here the sample spans approximately 300,000 clones, around 84% being singletons. Trimming removed 0 bases from V and 8 bases from J; junction bases left unmatched: 1. The CDR3 is made up of 13 amino acids. Germline CDR1 SGHRS, CDR2 YFSETQ. Participant age was roughly 18 to 90 years, and participants resided in fewer than 30 US areas. Which cohort a participant joined came from the clinical history participants gave. The sequencing sample was made of PBMCs or T cells enriched from blood (not recorded which). The origin of this receptor is a young woman who had recovered from COVID-19. The chain combines TRBV5-1 with TRBJ2-5, with 10 bases aligning to TRBD1. CDR3 nucleotides: TGCGCCAGCAGCTTGGGGGACAGGGGTACCCAGTACTTC. Residues: CASSLGDRGTQYF. The full variable domain, in which reference TRBV5-1 and TRBJ2-5 provide the parts outside the CDR3, is KAGVTQTPRYLIKTRGQQVTLSCSPISGHRSVSWYQQTPGQGLQFLFEYFSETQRNKGNFPGRFSGRQFSNSRSEMNVSTLELGDSALYLCASSLGDRGTQYFGPGTRLLVL.